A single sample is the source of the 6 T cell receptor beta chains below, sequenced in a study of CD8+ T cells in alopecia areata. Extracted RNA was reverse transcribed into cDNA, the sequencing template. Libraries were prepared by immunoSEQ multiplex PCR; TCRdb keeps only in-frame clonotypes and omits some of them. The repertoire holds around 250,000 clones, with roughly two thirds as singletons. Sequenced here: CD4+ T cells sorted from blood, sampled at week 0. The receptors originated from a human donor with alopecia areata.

The CDR3 sequence is CASSVAGPDTEAFF. The CDR3 nucleotides are TGTGCCAGCAGCGTAGCAGGCCCCGACACTGAAGCTTTCTTT. V is TRBV9 and J is TRBJ1-1; no definite D call. Trimming cost V 0 bases and J 3 bases, with 9 bases left between them. Germline V gene lookup returns CDR1 SGDLS and CDR2 YYNGEE. CDR3 length: 14 residues.

The CDR3 protein is CASSPRTERGEQYF. The DNA for the CDR3 is TGTGCCAGCAGCCCACGGACAGAAAGGGGCGAGCAGTACTTC. The V gene is TRBV7-9, the J gene TRBJ2-7, with a possible D match to TRBD1 (6 bases). The V end was cut by 5 bases, the J end by 6 bases, with 17 bases between. The length of the CDR3 is 14 residues. CDR1 and CDR2 (germline): SEHNR, FQNEAQ (reference sequence).

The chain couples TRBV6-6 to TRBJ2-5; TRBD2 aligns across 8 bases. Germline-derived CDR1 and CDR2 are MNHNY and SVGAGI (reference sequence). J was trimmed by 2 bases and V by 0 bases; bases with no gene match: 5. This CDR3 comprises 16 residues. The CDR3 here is CASSYSGGGPQETQYF. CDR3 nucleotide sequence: TGTGCCAGCAGTTACTCCGGCGGGGGGCCTCAAGAGACCCAGTACTTC.

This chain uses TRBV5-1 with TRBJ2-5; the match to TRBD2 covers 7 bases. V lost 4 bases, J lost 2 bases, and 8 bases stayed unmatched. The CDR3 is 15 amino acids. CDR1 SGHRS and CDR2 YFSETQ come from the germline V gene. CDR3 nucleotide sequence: TGCGCCAGCAGCCCTAGCTGGCGGGAGCAAGAGACCCAGTACTTC. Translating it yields CASSPSWREQETQYF. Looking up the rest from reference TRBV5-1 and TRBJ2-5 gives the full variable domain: KAGVTQTPRYLIKTRGQQVTLSCSPISGHRSVSWYQQTPGQGLQFLFEYFSETQRNKGNFPGRFSGRQFSNSRSEMNVSTLELGDSALYLCASSPSWREQETQYFGPGTRLLVL.

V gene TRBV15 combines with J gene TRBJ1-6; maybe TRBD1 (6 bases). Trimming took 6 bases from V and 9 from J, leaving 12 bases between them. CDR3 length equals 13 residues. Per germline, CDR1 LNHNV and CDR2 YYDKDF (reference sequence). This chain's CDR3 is CATRTRGFSPLHF. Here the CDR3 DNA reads TGTGCCACCAGAACCAGGGGCTTTTCACCCCTCCACTTT.

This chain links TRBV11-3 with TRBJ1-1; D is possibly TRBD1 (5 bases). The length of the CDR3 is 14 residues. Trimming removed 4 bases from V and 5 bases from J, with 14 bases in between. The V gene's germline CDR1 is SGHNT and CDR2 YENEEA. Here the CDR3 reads CASSYVGGETEAFF. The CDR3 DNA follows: TGTGCCAGCAGCTACGTCGGGGGAGAGACTGAAGCTTTCTTT.